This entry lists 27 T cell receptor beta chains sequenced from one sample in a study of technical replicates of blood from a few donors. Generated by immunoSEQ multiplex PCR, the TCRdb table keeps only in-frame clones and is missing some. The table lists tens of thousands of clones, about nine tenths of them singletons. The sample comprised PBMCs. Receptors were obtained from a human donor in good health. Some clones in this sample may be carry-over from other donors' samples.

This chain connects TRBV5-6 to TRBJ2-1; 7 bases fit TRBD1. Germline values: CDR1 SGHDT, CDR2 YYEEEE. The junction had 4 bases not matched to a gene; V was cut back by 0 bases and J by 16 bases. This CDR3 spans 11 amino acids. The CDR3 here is CASSLGQGYFF. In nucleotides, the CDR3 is TGTGCCAGCAGCTTGGGACAGGGATACTTCTTC.

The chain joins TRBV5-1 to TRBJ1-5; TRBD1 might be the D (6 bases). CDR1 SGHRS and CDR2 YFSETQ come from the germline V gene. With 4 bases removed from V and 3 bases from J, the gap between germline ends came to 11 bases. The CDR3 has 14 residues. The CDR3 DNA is TGCGCCAGCAGCCCGACAGGTTCCAATCAGCCCCAGCATTTT. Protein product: CASSPTGSNQPQHF.

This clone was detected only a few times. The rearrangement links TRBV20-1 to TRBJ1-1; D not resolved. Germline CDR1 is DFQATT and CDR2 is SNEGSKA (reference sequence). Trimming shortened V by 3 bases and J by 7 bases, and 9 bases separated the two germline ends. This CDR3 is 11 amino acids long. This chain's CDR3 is CSASETFEAFF. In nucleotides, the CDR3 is TGCAGTGCTAGCGAAACTTTTGAAGCTTTCTTT.

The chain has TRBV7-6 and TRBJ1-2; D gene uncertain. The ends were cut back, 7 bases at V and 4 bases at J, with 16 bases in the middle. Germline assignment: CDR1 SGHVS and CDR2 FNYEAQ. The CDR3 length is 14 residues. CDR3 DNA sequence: TGTGCCAGCACGCCACAGAACACTCCCTATGGCTACACCTTC. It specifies CASTPQNTPYGYTF.

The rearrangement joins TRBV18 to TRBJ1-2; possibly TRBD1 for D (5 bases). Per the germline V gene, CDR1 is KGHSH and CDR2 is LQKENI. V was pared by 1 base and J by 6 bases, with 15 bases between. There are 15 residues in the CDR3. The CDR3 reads CASSPRRGAENGYTF. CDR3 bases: TGTGCCAGCTCACCACGAAGGGGCGCTGAGAATGGCTACACCTTC.

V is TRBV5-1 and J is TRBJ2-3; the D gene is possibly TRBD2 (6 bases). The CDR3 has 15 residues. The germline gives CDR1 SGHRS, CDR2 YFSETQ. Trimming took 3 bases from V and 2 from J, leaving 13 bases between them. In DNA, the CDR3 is TGCGCCAGCAGCTCCCCGGGAGATCCCACAGATACGCAGTATTTT. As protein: CASSSPGDPTDTQYF.

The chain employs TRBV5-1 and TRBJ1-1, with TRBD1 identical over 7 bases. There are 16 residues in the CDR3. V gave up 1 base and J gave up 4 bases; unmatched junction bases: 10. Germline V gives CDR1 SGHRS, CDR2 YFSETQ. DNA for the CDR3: TGCGCCAGCAGCTTGTCTTCTCAGGGGGTTGGCACTGAAGCTTTCTTT. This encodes CASSLSSQGVGTEAFF.

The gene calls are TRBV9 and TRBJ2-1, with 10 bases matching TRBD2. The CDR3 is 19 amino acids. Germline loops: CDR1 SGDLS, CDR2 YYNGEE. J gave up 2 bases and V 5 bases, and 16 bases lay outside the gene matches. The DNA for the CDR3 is TGTGCCAGCAGTGACAGGGTTGTAACTAGCGGGATCGCCTACAATGAGCAGTTCTTC. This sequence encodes CASSDRVVTSGIAYNEQFF.

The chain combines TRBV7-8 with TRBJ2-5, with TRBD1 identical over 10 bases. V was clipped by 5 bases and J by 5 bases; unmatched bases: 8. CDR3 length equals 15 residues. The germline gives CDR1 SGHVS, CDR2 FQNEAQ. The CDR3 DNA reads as TGTGCCAGCAGCCGCCGGGACAGGGGCGGCGAGACCCAGTACTTC. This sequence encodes CASSRRDRGGETQYF.

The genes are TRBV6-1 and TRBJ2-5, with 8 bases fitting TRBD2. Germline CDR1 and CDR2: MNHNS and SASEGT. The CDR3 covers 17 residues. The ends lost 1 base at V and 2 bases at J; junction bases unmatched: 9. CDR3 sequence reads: CASSEDSSGANQETQYF. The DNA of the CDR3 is TGTGCCAGCAGTGAAGATAGTAGCGGGGCAAATCAAGAGACCCAGTACTTC.

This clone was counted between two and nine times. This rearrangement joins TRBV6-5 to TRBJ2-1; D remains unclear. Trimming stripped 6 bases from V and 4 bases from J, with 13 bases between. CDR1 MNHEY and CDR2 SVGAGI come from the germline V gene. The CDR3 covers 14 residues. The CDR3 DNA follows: TGTGCCAGCAGCCTTAGTATGACATACAATGAGCAGTTCTTC. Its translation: CASSLSMTYNEQFF.

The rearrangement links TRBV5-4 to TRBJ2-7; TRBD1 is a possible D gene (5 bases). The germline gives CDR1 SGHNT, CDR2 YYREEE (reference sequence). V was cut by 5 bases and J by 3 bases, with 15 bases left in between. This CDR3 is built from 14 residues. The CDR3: CASSSLGRHYEQYF. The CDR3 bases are TGTGCCAGCAGTAGTTTGGGGCGGCACTACGAGCAGTACTTC.

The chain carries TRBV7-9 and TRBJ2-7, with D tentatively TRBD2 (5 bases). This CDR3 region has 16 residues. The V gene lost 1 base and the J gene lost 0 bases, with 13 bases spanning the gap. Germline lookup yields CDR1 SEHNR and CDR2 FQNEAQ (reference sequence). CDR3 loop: CASSLEVIGSSYEQYF. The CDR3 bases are TGTGCCAGCAGCTTAGAAGTGATAGGGAGCTCCTACGAGCAGTACTTC.

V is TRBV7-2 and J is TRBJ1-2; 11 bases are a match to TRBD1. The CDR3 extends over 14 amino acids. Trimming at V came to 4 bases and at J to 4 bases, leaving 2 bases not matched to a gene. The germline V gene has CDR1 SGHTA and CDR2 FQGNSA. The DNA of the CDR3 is TGTGCCAGCAGCTCCGGGACAGGGGGCTATGGCTACACCTTC. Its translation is CASSSGTGGYGYTF.

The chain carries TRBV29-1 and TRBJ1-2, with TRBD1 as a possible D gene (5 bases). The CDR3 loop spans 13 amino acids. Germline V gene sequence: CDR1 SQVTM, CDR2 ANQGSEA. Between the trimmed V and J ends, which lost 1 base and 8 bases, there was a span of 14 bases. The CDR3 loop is CSVEGRRGLGYTF. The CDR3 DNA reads TGCAGCGTTGAAGGGCGGAGGGGCCTCGGCTACACCTTC. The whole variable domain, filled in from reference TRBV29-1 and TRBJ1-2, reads SAVISQKPSRDICQRGTSLTIQCQVDSQVTMMFWYRQQPGQSLTLIATANQGSEATYESGFVIDKFPISRPNLTFSTLTVSNMSPEDSSIYLCSVEGRRGLGYTFGSGTRLTVV.

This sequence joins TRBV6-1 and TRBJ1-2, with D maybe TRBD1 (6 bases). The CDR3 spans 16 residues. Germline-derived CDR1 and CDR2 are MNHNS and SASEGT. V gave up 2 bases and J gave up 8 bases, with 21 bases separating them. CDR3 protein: CASSEHGAGEAQGYTF. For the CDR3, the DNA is TGTGCCAGCAGTGAACATGGGGCAGGGGAAGCCCAGGGCTACACCTTC.

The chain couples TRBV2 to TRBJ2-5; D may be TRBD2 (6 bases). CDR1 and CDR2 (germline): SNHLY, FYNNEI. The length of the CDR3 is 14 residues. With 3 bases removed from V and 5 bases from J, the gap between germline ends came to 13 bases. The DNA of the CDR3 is TGTGCCAGCAGTGATTGGGGGGTCGGGGAGACCCAGTACTTC. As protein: CASSDWGVGETQYF.

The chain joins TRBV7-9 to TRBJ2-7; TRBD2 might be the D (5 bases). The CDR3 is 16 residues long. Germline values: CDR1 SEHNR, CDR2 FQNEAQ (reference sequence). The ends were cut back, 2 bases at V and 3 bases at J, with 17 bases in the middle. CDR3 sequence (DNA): TGTGCCAGCAGCTTACCCCCCTCCGGGAACCTCTACGAGCAGTACTTC. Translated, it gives CASSLPPSGNLYEQYF.

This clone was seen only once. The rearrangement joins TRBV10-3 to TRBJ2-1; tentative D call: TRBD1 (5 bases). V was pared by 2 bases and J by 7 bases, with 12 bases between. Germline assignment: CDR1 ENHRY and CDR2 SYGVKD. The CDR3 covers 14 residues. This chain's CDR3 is CAISEAGKVNEQFF. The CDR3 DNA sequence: TGTGCCATCAGTGAGGCAGGGAAGGTGAATGAGCAGTTCTTC.

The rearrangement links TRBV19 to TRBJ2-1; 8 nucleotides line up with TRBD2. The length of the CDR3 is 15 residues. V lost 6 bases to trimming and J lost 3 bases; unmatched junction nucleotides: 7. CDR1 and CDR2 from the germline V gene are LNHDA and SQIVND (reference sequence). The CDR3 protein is CASSPSGGYYNEQFF. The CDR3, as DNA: TGTGCCAGTAGCCCCAGCGGGGGCTACTACAATGAGCAGTTCTTC.

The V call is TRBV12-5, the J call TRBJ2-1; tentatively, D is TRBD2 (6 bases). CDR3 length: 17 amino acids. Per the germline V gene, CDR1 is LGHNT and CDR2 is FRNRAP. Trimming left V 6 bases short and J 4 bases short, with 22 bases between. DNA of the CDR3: TGTGCTAGTGGCGCGGGGCGGGAACCAGGACGATACAATGAGCAGTTCTTC. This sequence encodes CASGAGREPGRYNEQFF.

The CDR3 sequence is CSVEDLAEAFF. DNA of the CDR3: TGCAGCGTTGAAGATCTAGCCGAAGCTTTCTTT. The chain combines TRBV29-1 with TRBJ1-1; D is ambiguous. V lost 0 bases and J 8 bases, leaving 7 bases between the germline ends. This CDR3 has 11 residues. Germline V gives CDR1 SQVTM, CDR2 ANQGSEA.

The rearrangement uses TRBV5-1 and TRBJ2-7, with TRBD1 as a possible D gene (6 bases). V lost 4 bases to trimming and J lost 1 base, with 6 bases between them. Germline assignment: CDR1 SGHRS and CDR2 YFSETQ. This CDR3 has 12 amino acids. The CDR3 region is CASSTGSYEQYF. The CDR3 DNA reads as TGCGCCAGCAGCACAGGGTCCTACGAGCAGTACTTC. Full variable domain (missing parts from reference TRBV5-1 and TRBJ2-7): KAGVTQTPRYLIKTRGQQVTLSCSPISGHRSVSWYQQTPGQGLQFLFEYFSETQRNKGNFPGRFSGRQFSNSRSEMNVSTLELGDSALYLCASSTGSYEQYFGPGTRLTVT.

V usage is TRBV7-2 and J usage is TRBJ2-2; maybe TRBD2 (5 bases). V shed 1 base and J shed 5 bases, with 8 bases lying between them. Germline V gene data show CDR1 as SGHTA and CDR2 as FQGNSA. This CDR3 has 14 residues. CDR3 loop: CASSLGSGTGELFF. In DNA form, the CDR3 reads TGTGCCAGCAGCTTAGGTTCGGGGACCGGGGAGCTGTTTTTT. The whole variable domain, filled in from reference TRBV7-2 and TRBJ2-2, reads GAGVSQSPSNKVTEKGKDVELRCDPISGHTALYWYRQSLGQGLEFLIYFQGNSAPDKSGLPSDRFSAERTGGSVSTLTIQRTQQEDSAVYLCASSLGSGTGELFFGEGSRLTVL.

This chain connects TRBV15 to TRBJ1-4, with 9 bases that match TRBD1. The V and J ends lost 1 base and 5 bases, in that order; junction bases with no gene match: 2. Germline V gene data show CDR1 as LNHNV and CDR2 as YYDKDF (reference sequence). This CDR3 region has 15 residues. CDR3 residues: CATSRADRGNEKLFF. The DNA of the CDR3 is TGTGCCACCAGCAGAGCGGACAGGGGCAATGAAAAACTGTTTTTT.

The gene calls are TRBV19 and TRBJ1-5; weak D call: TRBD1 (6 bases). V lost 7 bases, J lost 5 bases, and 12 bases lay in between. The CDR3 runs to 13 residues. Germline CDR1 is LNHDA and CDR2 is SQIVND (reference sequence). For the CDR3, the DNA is TGTGCCAGTACCCGACAGGTGGATCAGCCCCAGCATTTT. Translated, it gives CASTRQVDQPQHF.

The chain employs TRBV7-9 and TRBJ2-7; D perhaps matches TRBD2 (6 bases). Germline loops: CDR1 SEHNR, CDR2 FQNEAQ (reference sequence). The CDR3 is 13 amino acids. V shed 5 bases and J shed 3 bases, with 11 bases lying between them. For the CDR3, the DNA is TGTGCCAGCAGCCCCCCGGGGGACTACGAGCAGTACTTC. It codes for CASSPPGDYEQYF.